The present T cell receptor (beta chain) was sequenced within a study of blood T cell repertoires in COVID-19. A single count supports this clone. Other DNA variants within this sample encode the same CDR3. Only in-frame clones appear in the TCRdb table, and some are missing; sequencing was by immunoSEQ multiplex PCR. In the table there are fewer than 300,000 clones, less than 90% of which are singletons. The sequencing input was peripheral blood. This clonotype originated in a man in his 60s who had recovered from COVID-19.

CDR3 nucleotides: TGTGCCAGTAGGAGGACAGGGGGCGGCTACGAGCAGTACTTC. Its protein is CASRRTGGGYEQYF. The chain links TRBV19 to TRBJ2-7, with 11 bases matching TRBD1. Germline assignment: CDR1 LNHDA and CDR2 SQIVND (reference sequence). The V segment lost 6 bases and the J segment 3 bases; nucleotides outside the gene matches: 4. This CDR3 region has 14 residues.